What follows are 13 T cell receptor beta chains derived from one specimen sequenced in a study of early T cells in non-severe SARS-CoV-2 infection. TCRdb reanalysed the 5' RACE reads using MiXCR and keeps one entry per CDR3 protein. The table has approximately 46,000 distinct CDR3 sequences, 20% to 25% seen once. The source was whole blood, collected at baseline. The receptors come from an adult who was a healthcare worker with PCR-confirmed SARS-CoV-2 infection or an uninfected control (not recorded which).

The rearrangement links TRBV2 to TRBJ1-1, with D possibly matching TRBD1 (6 bases). The germline V and J ends were trimmed by 4 bases and 0 bases, with 12 bases remaining between them. The CDR3 sequence is 15 residues long. The germline V gene encodes CDR1 SNHLY and CDR2 FYNNEI. This CDR3 reads CASSGRAGVNTEAFF. Written as DNA, the CDR3 is TGTGCCAGCAGTGGAAGGGCAGGGGTGAACACTGAAGCTTTCTTT.

The chain uses TRBV20-1 and TRBJ2-3; D is ambiguous. CDR3 size: 14 residues. Trimming cost V 5 bases and J 0 bases, with 12 bases left between them. Germline loops: CDR1 DFQATT, CDR2 SNEGSKA (reference sequence). CDR3 bases: TGCAGTGCTTTCAGGAACCCTAGCACAGATACGCAGTATTTT. This codes for CSAFRNPSTDTQYF.

This clonotype was seen just once. V and J are TRBV2 and TRBJ1-6; no firm D call. Germline lookup yields CDR1 SNHLY and CDR2 FYNNEI. CDR3 length: 15 amino acids. V was shortened by 2 bases and J by 7 bases, with 12 bases between the two germline ends. CDR3 in amino acids: CASSEPPRGNSPLHF. CDR3 nucleotides: TGTGCCAGCAGTGAACCCCCTAGAGGGAATTCACCCCTCCACTTT.

The chain joins TRBV12-3 or TRBV12-4 to TRBJ2-3; D gene uncertain. The CDR3 runs to 12 residues. V lost 4 bases and J 0 bases, leaving 2 bases between the germline ends. CDR3 DNA sequence: TGTGCCAGCAGTTACAGCACAGATACGCAGTATTTT. Protein: CASSYSTDTQYF.

The chain is built from TRBV4-2 and TRBJ2-1; TRBD2 matches at 7 bases. Per the germline V gene, CDR1 is LGHNA and CDR2 is YNFKEQ. The CDR3 is 16 residues long. Germline trimming cut 0 bases from V and 2 bases from J; bases unmatched to any gene: 4. The CDR3, as DNA: TGTGCCAGCAGCCAAGAACAGCGGGGCGCCTACAATGAGCAGTTCTTC. Amino acid sequence: CASSQEQRGAYNEQFF.

This clonotype turned up a few times. The V gene is TRBV7-2, the J gene TRBJ2-3; D is unclear. The germline V gene has CDR1 SGHTA and CDR2 FQGNSA. V was cut by 1 base and J by 2 bases, with 4 bases left in between. There are 13 residues in the CDR3. Here the CDR3 reads CASSLDYTDTQYF. The CDR3 DNA is TGTGCCAGCAGCTTAGACTACACAGATACGCAGTATTTT.

This clonotype was counted a few times. The chain links TRBV12-3 or TRBV12-4 to TRBJ2-7; unclear D gene. The CDR3 totals 11 residues. The V and J ends lost 6 bases and 4 bases respectively, with 7 bases between them. Written as DNA, the CDR3 is TGTGCCAGCAGCAGACAATACGAGCAGTACTTC. Translation gives CASSRQYEQYF.

This chain links TRBV20-1 with TRBJ2-3; D ambiguous. Trimming removed 3 bases from V and 6 bases from J, with 7 bases in between. The CDR3 loop spans 11 amino acids. Germline CDR1 reads DFQATT; CDR2 reads SNEGSKA (reference sequence). The chain's CDR3 is CSASVADTQYF. CDR3 nucleotides: TGCAGTGCTAGTGTTGCTGATACGCAGTATTTT.

This clonotype was seen a handful of times. The CDR3 region is CASPNRINGYTF. The CDR3 nucleotides are TGTGCCAGCCCCAACAGGATCAATGGCTACACCTTC. The chain carries TRBV21-1 and TRBJ1-2; TRBD1, the table's D call, was not compared with the DNA. TRBV21-1 has pseudogene status. The CDR3 extends over 12 amino acids.

The V and J genes are TRBV2 and TRBJ1-1; TRBD1 agrees at 8 bases. Germline V CDR1 and CDR2: SNHLY, FYNNEI. There are 14 residues in the CDR3. V trimming: 10 bases; J trimming: 1 base; junction bases outside the gene matches: 8. DNA for the CDR3: TGTGCCAAGCCCCTGACAGGGGCGAACACTGAAGCTTTCTTT. As protein: CAKPLTGANTEAFF.

The V and J genes are TRBV6-2 or TRBV6-3 and TRBJ2-3; 13 bases match TRBD2. The germline V gene encodes CDR1 MNHEY and CDR2 SVGEGT. The CDR3 runs to 16 residues. Trimming removed 7 bases from V and 1 base from J; junction bases left unmatched: 5. CDR3 amino acids: CASTLGLAGGTDTQYF. DNA for the CDR3: TGTGCCAGCACCCTCGGACTAGCGGGGGGCACAGATACGCAGTATTTT.

This clonotype came up once. The chain has TRBV7-6 and TRBJ2-7; possible D gene TRBD1, 6 bases. CDR1 is SGHVS, CDR2 FNYEAQ, per germline. The CDR3 runs to 15 residues. V was clipped by 5 bases and J by 0 bases, with 14 bases between them. CDR3 coding DNA: TGTGCCAGCAGCATAGGACAGCACCCCTCCTACGAGCAGTACTTC. It encodes CASSIGQHPSYEQYF. The full variable domain, in which reference TRBV7-6 and TRBJ2-7 provide the parts outside the CDR3, is GAGVSQSPRYKVTKRGQDVALRCDPISGHVSLYWYRQALGQGPEFLTYFNYEAQQDKSGLPNDRFSAERPEGSISTLTIQRTEQRDSAMYRCASSIGQHPSYEQYFGPGTRLTVT.

This chain connects TRBV10-2 to TRBJ2-5; possibly TRBD2 for D (6 bases). V was pared by 8 bases and J by 3 bases, with 13 bases between. This CDR3 spans 13 amino acids. From germline, CDR1 is WSHSY and CDR2 SAAADI. CDR3 nucleotides: TGCGCCAGCGGGGGGACTGCGGAAGAGACCCAGTACTTC. It specifies CASGGTAEETQYF.